Below are 25 T cell receptor beta chains sequenced from a single sample in a study of blood T cell repertoires in COVID-19. Produced via immunoSEQ multiplex PCR; TCRdb's table is partial and in-frame only. Of 200,000 to 250,000 clones in the sample, approximately 84% are singletons; the top ten hold 2.9%. The sequencing input was peripheral blood. The receptors come from a man aged 45-65 years who had recovered from COVID-19.

This chain connects TRBV30 to TRBJ2-1; 9 nucleotides agree with TRBD1. The CDR3 sequence is 14 residues long. The germline V gene encodes CDR1 GTSNPN and CDR2 SVGIG (reference sequence). The junction had 4 bases not matched to a gene; V was cut back by 1 base and J by 6 bases. CDR3 nucleotide sequence: TGTGCCTGGAGTGGGGACAGGGTTGGCAATGAGCAGTTCTTC. This gives the protein CAWSGDRVGNEQFF.

V usage is TRBV27 and J usage is TRBJ2-1; 8 positions match TRBD2. V dropped 3 bases and J dropped 8; count of bases not matched to a gene: 6. The CDR3 has 14 amino acids. Germline CDR1 and CDR2: MNHEY and SMNVEV (reference sequence). The CDR3 loop is CASSFWLAGYEQFF. The CDR3 nucleotides are TGTGCCAGCAGTTTTTGGCTAGCGGGCTATGAGCAGTTCTTC.

The chain employs TRBV19 and TRBJ2-7; the match to TRBD2 covers 7 bases. Germline values: CDR1 LNHDA, CDR2 SQIVND (reference sequence). The V segment lost 3 bases and the J segment 4 bases; nucleotides outside the gene matches: 9. CDR3 length: 15 amino acids. In nucleotides, the CDR3 is TGTGCCAGTAGTATCTCCTGGACTAGTTTTTACGAGCAGTACTTC. Its protein product is CASSISWTSFYEQYF.

The gene calls are TRBV6-1 and TRBJ2-7; 7 positions agree with TRBD2. V lost 0 bases and J lost 3; bases outside the gene matches: 2. This CDR3 comprises 14 residues. Germline V gene sequence: CDR1 MNHNS, CDR2 SASEGT. CDR3 amino acids: CASSEAGGYYEQYF. DNA of the CDR3: TGTGCCAGCAGTGAAGCGGGAGGGTACTACGAGCAGTACTTC.

The chain uses TRBV28 and TRBJ2-1; possible D gene TRBD2, 6 bases. The CDR3 consists of 15 residues. Germline assignment: CDR1 MDHEN and CDR2 SYDVKM. V was cut by 7 bases and J by 8 bases, with 21 bases left in between. The CDR3 sequence: CASTPARQGGHEQFF. The CDR3 DNA is TGTGCCAGCACACCCGCCAGGCAGGGAGGCCATGAGCAGTTCTTC.

The rearrangement links TRBV24-1 to TRBJ2-2; possible D gene TRBD2, 6 bases. CDR3 length: 16 amino acids. The germline V gene encodes CDR1 KGHDR and CDR2 SFDVKD. V lost 3 bases and J 5 bases, leaving 15 bases between the germline ends. The CDR3 bases are TGTGCCACCAGTGATCCTCTCGGGAGTAGAACCGGGGAGCTGTTTTTT. Protein: CATSDPLGSRTGELFF.

J is TRBJ2-7 and V is TRBV6-4, with D maybe TRBD2 (6 bases). Trimming took 8 bases from V and 8 from J, leaving 19 bases between them. Per germline, CDR1 MRHNA and CDR2 SNTAGT. CDR3 length: 13 amino acids. Here the CDR3 reads CASSAEGGNKQYF. The CDR3 DNA sequence: TGTGCCAGCTCTGCGGAGGGCGGGAACAAGCAGTACTTC.

The chain has TRBV9 and TRBJ2-7; D may be TRBD2 (8 bases). The CDR3 spans 15 residues. V was pared by 4 bases and J by 3 bases, with 17 bases between. From germline, CDR1 is SGDLS and CDR2 YYNGEE. The CDR3 coding sequence is TGTGCCAGCAGCCCCCGGGAGGGGGCGGTCTACGAGCAGTACTTC. This translates into CASSPREGAVYEQYF.

This sequence joins TRBV5-1 and TRBJ2-7, with TRBD1 identical over 7 bases. Unmatched junction bases numbered 6, after V lost 2 bases and J lost 1 base. The CDR3 has 15 amino acids. From germline, CDR1 is SGHRS and CDR2 YFSETQ. The CDR3 region has the DNA TGCGCCAGCAGCTTCGGACAGGTTAATTCCTACGAGCAGTACTTC. Its protein is CASSFGQVNSYEQYF.

V gene TRBV10-3 combines with J gene TRBJ2-4; 11 nucleotides agree with TRBD2. Germline V gene sequence: CDR1 ENHRY, CDR2 SYGVKD. The J segment lost 0 bases and the V segment lost 5 bases, leaving 12 bases of the junction unmatched. CDR3 length: 19 amino acids. CDR3 protein: CAISTSGTSGTLAKNIQYF. CDR3 DNA sequence: TGTGCCATCAGTACATCCGGGACTAGCGGCACACTAGCCAAAAACATTCAGTACTTC.

The V call is TRBV27, the J call TRBJ2-7, with 9 bases identical to TRBD1. After removal of 7 bases from V and 0 bases from J, the junction contained 7 bases not matched to a gene. The germline gives CDR1 MNHEY, CDR2 SMNVEV (reference sequence). The CDR3 has 15 amino acids. The CDR3 DNA reads as TGTGCCAGCAAGTCCGGGACAGGGCTCTCCTACGAGCAGTACTTC. Translated, it gives CASKSGTGLSYEQYF.

V and J are TRBV27 and TRBJ2-7, with 11 bases matching TRBD1. The CDR3 sequence is 14 residues long. V shed 3 bases and J 4 bases; nucleotides not matched to a gene: 2. CDR1 is MNHEY and CDR2 is SMNVEV in the germline V gene (reference sequence). CDR3 sequence (DNA): TGTGCCAGCAGTTTTGGGACAGGGGGTTACGAGCAGTACTTC. Encoded protein: CASSFGTGGYEQYF.

This clone appeared a few times. The chain employs TRBV5-1 and TRBJ1-1, with D perhaps matching TRBD1 (5 bases). The CDR3 totals 13 residues. Germline-derived CDR1 and CDR2 are SGHRS and YFSETQ. V shed 3 bases and J shed 3 bases, with 9 bases lying between them. CDR3 coding DNA: TGCGCCAGCAGCTCTGACAGTTACACTGAAGCTTTCTTT. Protein product: CASSSDSYTEAFF. The variable domain in full, completed from reference TRBV5-1 and TRBJ1-1, reads KAGVTQTPRYLIKTRGQQVTLSCSPISGHRSVSWYQQTPGQGLQFLFEYFSETQRNKGNFPGRFSGRQFSNSRSEMNVSTLELGDSALYLCASSSDSYTEAFFGQGTRLTVV.

The genes are TRBV28 and TRBJ1-2, with 7 positions matching TRBD1. This CDR3 contains 13 residues. Unmatched junction bases numbered 8, after V lost 6 bases and J lost 7 bases. Germline lookup yields CDR1 MDHEN and CDR2 SYDVKM. The CDR3 sequence: CASRNTGAGGYTF. DNA of the CDR3: TGTGCCAGCAGAAACACAGGGGCCGGTGGCTACACCTTC.

The chain links TRBV7-2 to TRBJ2-4; 8 nucleotides align to TRBD1. This CDR3 has 15 residues. Germline values: CDR1 SGHTA, CDR2 FQGNSA. With V trimmed by 5 bases and J by 3 bases, 6 bases remained unmatched. The CDR3 DNA sequence: TGTGCCAGCAGCCGCAAACAGGGGGGCAAAAACATTCAGTACTTC. It specifies CASSRKQGGKNIQYF.

J is TRBJ1-5 and V is TRBV12-1. TRBV12-1 is a pseudogene. There are 16 residues in the CDR3. CDR3 in amino acids: CASSRVLRVSNQPQHF. The CDR3 DNA reads as TGTGCCAGCAGCCGCGTCCTGAGGGTTAGCAATCAGCCCCAGCATTTT.

This clone has a single count. The rearrangement uses TRBV28 and TRBJ1-1; 12 nucleotides agree with TRBD1. V shed 3 bases, J shed 6 bases, and the junction held 5 bases outside the gene matches. CDR3 length: 15 residues. Germline V gives CDR1 MDHEN, CDR2 SYDVKM. The CDR3: CASSLGTGGVAEAFF. The DNA of the CDR3 is TGTGCCAGCAGTTTGGGGACAGGGGGCGTCGCTGAAGCTTTCTTT.

This chain links TRBV5-6 with TRBJ2-7, with D tentatively TRBD1 (6 bases). The CDR3 runs to 15 residues. Germline V gene sequence: CDR1 SGHDT, CDR2 YYEEEE. Trimming left V 1 base short and J 5 bases short, with 16 bases between. The CDR3: CASSLRGSRPHEQYF. The CDR3 nucleotides read TGTGCCAGCAGCTTGAGGGGGTCACGTCCCCACGAGCAGTACTTC.

The chain recombines TRBV2 with TRBJ2-7; D unresolved. This CDR3 has 14 residues. Trimming took off 2 bases at V and 0 bases at J, with 8 bases between the two ends. Germline lookup yields CDR1 SNHLY and CDR2 FYNNEI. The CDR3 reads CASSEFFVSYEQYF. The DNA of the CDR3 is TGTGCCAGCAGTGAATTTTTCGTCTCCTACGAGCAGTACTTC.

The chain links TRBV7-9 to TRBJ2-1, with TRBD2 matching 9 bases. The length of the CDR3 is 15 residues. Germline V gene data show CDR1 as SEHNR and CDR2 as FQNEAQ (reference sequence). The junction had 14 bases not matched to a gene; V was cut back by 5 bases and J by 12 bases. CDR3 sequence reads: CASSQPPAGGEGQFF. As DNA, the CDR3 is TGTGCCAGCAGCCAACCCCCTGCGGGGGGGGAGGGGCAGTTCTTC.

The chain employs TRBV2 and TRBJ2-1, with 10 bases lining up with TRBD1. This CDR3 is 14 amino acids long. V shed 9 bases and J 1 base; nucleotides not matched to a gene: 3. CDR1 and CDR2 (germline): SNHLY, FYNNEI. CDR3 nucleotides: TGTGCCAGAGGGACAGGGGCATCCTACAATGAGCAGTTCTTC. The encoded protein is CARGTGASYNEQFF.

The genes are TRBV3-1 (or the pseudogene TRBV3-2) and TRBJ2-3, with D uncertain. Per germline, CDR1 LGHDT and CDR2 YNNKEL (reference sequence). The CDR3 runs 17 residues. Deletions cut 0 bases from V and 3 bases from J, with 16 bases between. The CDR3 protein is CASSQELGVLRTDTQYF. The CDR3 DNA reads as TGTGCCAGCAGCCAAGAGTTAGGAGTGCTAAGGACAGATACGCAGTATTTT.

V gene TRBV3-1 (or the pseudogene TRBV3-2) combines with J gene TRBJ2-7; the match to TRBD2 covers 9 bases. The CDR3 covers 15 residues. Germline V gene data show CDR1 as LGHDT and CDR2 as YNNKEL (reference sequence). V shed 1 base and J 4 bases; nucleotides not matched to a gene: 5. The CDR3 reads CASSQGVSGSYEQYF. CDR3 nucleotides: TGTGCCAGCAGCCAAGGGGTTAGCGGGAGTTACGAGCAGTACTTC.

This clone has just a few counts. This chain links TRBV5-4 with TRBJ2-7, with TRBD2 matching over 8 bases. Losses at the gene ends were 2 bases for V and 4 bases for J; bases not matched to a gene: 5. In germline, CDR1 is SGHNT, CDR2 YYREEE (reference sequence). CDR3 length equals 14 residues. CDR3 in DNA: TGTGCCAGCAGCTTTAGTAGCGGGACTTACGAGCAGTACTTC. It codes for CASSFSSGTYEQYF.

The chain carries TRBV7-9 and TRBJ2-5; 8 nucleotides line up with TRBD1. V lost 5 bases, J lost 5 bases, and 7 bases stayed unmatched. This CDR3 spans 14 amino acids. The germline V gene has CDR1 SEHNR and CDR2 FQNEAQ (reference sequence). CDR3 DNA: TGTGCCAGCAGCCAAGACAGGGGAGAGGAGACCCAGTACTTC. Protein sequence: CASSQDRGEETQYF.